This record looks at one TCR beta chain sequence and its context. Its antigen is still unknown. The sample originates from a study of cytomegalovirus exposure and HLA in healthy donors. Study-level points and caveats: Exclusion as indistinguishable affected some V segments, including TRBV6-2 and TRBV6-3. Most observed TCR sequences were rare, whereas some public TCRs were detected in many donors. For cytomegalovirus status, the classifier reportedly gave diagnoses with high specificity and sensitivity.

60 Vbeta and 13 Jbeta primers were used in PCR. This table comes from immunoSEQ multiplex PCR, and its TCRdb copy is limited to in-frame clones, with some not included. The data show 95,000 to 110,000 clones, with over 70% seen just once and 4% held by the top ten. This CDR3 spans 15 amino acids. Unmatched junction bases numbered 13, after V lost 6 bases and J lost 13 bases. Germline-derived CDR1 and CDR2 are MNHEY and SVGAGI. The receptor's source is a man in his fifties in good health and CMV-seropositive. V and J are TRBV6-5 and TRBJ1-6; 9 nucleotides line up with TRBD1. The sequenced material came from PBMCs. The DNA of the CDR3 is TGTGCCAGCAGCGCGACCGGGACAGGGTCGTGGCCCCTCCACTTT. Amino acid sequence: CASSATGTGSWPLHF.